These 30 T cell receptor beta chains originate from one sample sequenced in a study of a mutant IDH1 vaccine in newly diagnosed glioma. Time point reported: baseline, week 1 (first vaccination visit). Noted treatment: pre-vaccination baseline after standard-of-care therapy. Sequencing used immunoSEQ multiplex PCR; TCRdb keeps in-frame clones, though not all of them. In the table there are about 66,000 clones, 80% to 90% of which are singletons. The sample in question was PBMCs, obtained from a glioma patient treated with radiotherapy, temozolomide or both. The receptor source for this set is a man aged 25 to 40 with glioma.

V is TRBV9 and J is TRBJ1-6, with D perhaps matching TRBD1 (5 bases). CDR1 is SGDLS, CDR2 YYNGEE, per germline. The V end lost 0 bases, the J end lost 9 bases, and 16 bases lay between the germline ends. The CDR3 sequence is 16 residues long. The CDR3 DNA is TGTGCCAGCAGCGTAGCCGCCGGTGGGGGTTCTTCACCCCTCCACTTT. Its translation is CASSVAAGGGSSPLHF.

The rearrangement joins TRBV6-1 to TRBJ2-7, with no clear D. With 4 bases removed from V and 3 bases from J, the gap between germline ends came to 10 bases. The CDR3 spans 13 residues. Germline assignment: CDR1 MNHNS and CDR2 SASEGT. The CDR3 loop reads CASSVTSDYEQYF. For the CDR3, the DNA is TGTGCCAGCAGTGTCACGAGTGACTACGAGCAGTACTTC.

With respect to this clone: At one end, the junction sequence differs from germline, possibly due to a read error. This sequence joins TRBV14 and TRBJ2-4; D is possibly TRBD1 (6 bases). The length of the CDR3 is 12 residues. Germline V gene sequence: CDR1 SGHDN, CDR2 FVKESK. CDR3 nucleotides: TGTGCCAGCAGCCACCCGGGACACAGAGGACACTTC. This encodes CASSHPGHRGHF.

The chain combines TRBV2 with TRBJ2-5, with 8 positions matching TRBD1. Germline CDR1 and CDR2: SNHLY and FYNNEI. Trimming at V came to 8 bases and at J to 4 bases, leaving 21 bases not matched to a gene. CDR3 length: 18 residues. The CDR3 spells CASGYPQGAIKIGETQYF. For the CDR3, the DNA is TGTGCCAGCGGTTACCCTCAGGGGGCGATCAAGATCGGAGAGACCCAGTACTTC.

The gene calls are TRBV11-2 and TRBJ2-5; 8 nucleotides line up with TRBD1. Germline loops: CDR1 SGHAT, CDR2 FQNNGV. With V trimmed by 4 bases and J by 4 bases, 5 bases remained unmatched. The CDR3 is 14 residues long. The CDR3 sequence is CASSSLDRGETQYF. The CDR3 bases are TGTGCCAGCAGCTCTCTCGACAGGGGAGAGACCCAGTACTTC.

The V gene is TRBV5-1, the J gene TRBJ2-3, with TRBD1 matching 11 bases. The V gene's germline CDR1 is SGHRS and CDR2 YFSETQ. The CDR3 runs 14 residues. Losses at the gene ends were 4 bases for V and 7 bases for J; bases not matched to a gene: 5. This chain's CDR3 is CASSLRDRGYTQYF. CDR3 nucleotide sequence: TGCGCCAGCAGCCTCCGGGACAGGGGGTATACGCAGTATTTT.

V gene TRBV10-2 combines with J gene TRBJ2-3; no firm D call. V was trimmed by 3 bases and J by 4 bases, leaving 5 bases between them. The CDR3 sequence is 12 residues long. The germline V gene encodes CDR1 WSHSY and CDR2 SAAADI. The CDR3: CASSDLADTQYF. The DNA for the CDR3 is TGCGCCAGCAGTGACCTGGCAGATACGCAGTATTTT.

The genes are TRBV6-1 and TRBJ2-3; D remains ambiguous. The CDR3 spans 14 residues. The germline CDR1 and CDR2 sequences are MNHNS and SASEGT. With 2 bases removed from V and 0 bases from J, the gap between germline ends came to 6 bases. The CDR3 DNA sequence: TGTGCCAGCAGTGAAAGGCGAAGCACAGATACGCAGTATTTT. Residues: CASSERRSTDTQYF.

The chain is built from TRBV15 and TRBJ1-2; weak D call: TRBD1 (6 bases). Germline V gives CDR1 LNHNV, CDR2 YYDKDF (reference sequence). Trimming cost V 0 bases and J 0 bases, with 20 bases left between them. CDR3 size: 19 residues. CDR3: CATSRDRSWTDTANYGYTF. As DNA, the CDR3 is TGTGCCACCAGCAGAGATCGTTCCTGGACAGATACAGCTAACTATGGCTACACCTTC. The variable domain in full, with the rest retrieved from reference TRBV15 and TRBJ1-2, is DAMVIQNPRYQVTQFGKPVTLSCSQTLNHNVMYWYQQKSSQAPKLLFHYYDKDFNNEADTPDNFQSRRPNTSFCFLDIRSPGLGDTAMYLCATSRDRSWTDTANYGYTFGSGTRLTVV.

This clone was seen a handful of times. The chain links TRBV2 to TRBJ1-5; 8 nucleotides match TRBD1. Looked up from germline, CDR1 is SNHLY and CDR2 is FYNNEI. The J segment lost 11 bases and the V segment lost 5 bases, leaving 11 bases of the junction unmatched. The CDR3 runs 14 residues. This chain's CDR3 is CASSTEGQAKSQHF. For the CDR3, the DNA is TGTGCCAGCAGTACGGAGGGACAGGCTAAGTCCCAGCATTTT.

This sequence joins TRBV28 and TRBJ2-7; no firm D call. The CDR3 loop spans 14 amino acids. The V and J ends lost 2 bases and 2 bases respectively, with 10 bases between them. Germline V gives CDR1 MDHEN, CDR2 SYDVKM. CDR3 in amino acids: CASSLVRPPYEQYF. In nucleotides, the CDR3 is TGTGCCAGCAGTTTAGTGCGTCCTCCCTACGAGCAGTACTTC.

The chain combines TRBV28 with TRBJ2-5; TRBD1 matches at 9 bases. With V trimmed by 5 bases and J by 5 bases, 9 bases remained unmatched. This CDR3 is built from 15 residues. In germline, CDR1 is MDHEN, CDR2 SYDVKM. DNA for the CDR3: TGTGCCAGCAGTGTCCCGGGACAGGGATCCGAGACCCAGTACTTC. Translation: CASSVPGQGSETQYF.

V usage is TRBV6-5 and J usage is TRBJ2-5; 7 bases map to TRBD1. This CDR3 comprises 14 residues. Germline V CDR1 and CDR2: MNHEY, SVGAGI. J was trimmed by 5 bases and V by 4 bases; bases with no gene match: 7. CDR3 in DNA: TGTGCCAGCAGTTTCACGACAGGGAGTGAGACCCAGTACTTC. It encodes CASSFTTGSETQYF.

This clone was seen a handful of times. The V gene is TRBV9, the J gene TRBJ1-5; tentative D call: TRBD1 (6 bases). The CDR3 runs to 16 residues. The V gene's germline CDR1 is SGDLS and CDR2 YYNGEE. The germline V and J ends were trimmed by 0 bases and 3 bases, with 13 bases remaining between them. In nucleotides, the CDR3 is TGTGCCAGCAGCGTAGGCTGGGGGCCTCCCAATCAGCCCCAGCATTTT. It is translated as CASSVGWGPPNQPQHF.

CDR3 residues: CASSPGQGPNYEQYF. The CDR3 bases are TGCGCCAGCAGCCCAGGACAGGGTCCGAACTACGAGCAGTACTTC. The chain uses TRBV4-1 and TRBJ2-7; TRBD1 matches 8 bases. The trim removed 4 bases at V and 3 bases at J, leaving 8 bases unmatched. CDR1 and CDR2 (germline): MGHRA, YSYEKL. The CDR3 consists of 15 residues.

The chain is built from TRBV10-3 and TRBJ2-3; no firm D call. The CDR3 consists of 15 residues. V was cut by 7 bases and J by 0 bases, with 14 bases left in between. Germline assignment: CDR1 ENHRY and CDR2 SYGVKD. The CDR3 DNA follows: TGTGCCATCAACTCCTTGGACGCGAGCACAGATACGCAGTATTTT. Translation: CAINSLDASTDTQYF.

This rearrangement joins TRBV30 to TRBJ2-1; D may match TRBD1 or TRBD2 (6 bases each). Germline-derived CDR1 and CDR2 are GTSNPN and SVGIG (reference sequence). The CDR3 spans 13 residues. V was clipped by 5 bases and J by 9 bases, with 17 bases between them. The CDR3 DNA sequence: TGTGCCTGGTATGGGGCCGGGGGCAGTGAGCAGTTCTTC. Residues: CAWYGAGGSEQFF.

This clone was seen just once. The chain recombines TRBV7-9 with TRBJ2-3; no clear D. The germline V gene has CDR1 SEHNR and CDR2 FQNEAQ (reference sequence). V was cut by 5 bases and J by 7 bases, with 13 bases left in between. The CDR3 totals 13 residues. The CDR3: CASSLLSAYTQYF. CDR3 DNA: TGTGCCAGCAGCCTTCTCAGCGCGTATACGCAGTATTTT.

This chain connects TRBV5-6 to TRBJ1-5, with TRBD1 matching 9 bases. Trimming cost V 3 bases and J 2 bases; bases outside gene matches: 0. This CDR3 has 14 amino acids. The germline CDR1 and CDR2 sequences are SGHDT and YYEEEE. The CDR3 region is CASSWTGGNQPQHF. In DNA, the CDR3 is TGTGCCAGCAGCTGGACAGGGGGCAATCAGCCCCAGCATTTT.

The chain is built from TRBV7-6 and TRBJ1-1; 7 nucleotides agree with TRBD1. Per germline, CDR1 SGHVS and CDR2 FNYEAQ. The V and J ends lost 4 bases and 3 bases, in that order; junction bases with no gene match: 8. This CDR3 region has 15 residues. CDR3: CASSSNPGTDTEAFF. The CDR3 nucleotides are TGTGCCAGCAGCTCCAACCCCGGGACAGACACTGAAGCTTTCTTT.

This clone has more than one count but fewer than ten. V usage is TRBV4-2 and J usage is TRBJ1-2; D possibly corresponds to TRBD1 (6 bases). Trimming shortened V by 0 bases and J by 3 bases, and 17 bases separated the two germline ends. Per the germline V gene, CDR1 is LGHNA and CDR2 is YNFKEQ. This CDR3 region has 17 residues. The DNA for the CDR3 is TGTGCCAGCAGCCAAGAGAGGTTGGCAGGGGATTACTATGGCTACACCTTC. It specifies CASSQERLAGDYYGYTF.

Only one count was recorded for this clone. The V call is TRBV19, the J call TRBJ1-5; 8 bases fit TRBD1. Germline loops: CDR1 LNHDA, CDR2 SQIVND (reference sequence). The V and J ends lost 5 bases and 6 bases, in that order; junction bases with no gene match: 6. The CDR3 has 14 amino acids. The CDR3 here is CASSDGQGGQPQHF. The CDR3 DNA sequence: TGTGCCAGTAGTGACGGACAGGGCGGTCAGCCCCAGCATTTT. The whole variable domain, remainder taken from reference TRBV19 and TRBJ1-5, is DGGITQSPKYLFRKEGQNVTLSCEQNLNHDAMYWYRQDPGQGLRLIYYSQIVNDFQKGDIAEGYSVSREKKESFPLTVTSAQKNPTAFYLCASSDGQGGQPQHFGDGTRLSIL.

J is TRBJ2-3 and V is TRBV6-5; D is ambiguous. Germline V CDR1 and CDR2: MNHEY, SVGAGI. The germline V and J ends were trimmed by 2 bases and 1 base, with 7 bases remaining between them. This CDR3 has 14 residues. The CDR3 is CASSYGLRTDTQYF. CDR3 bases: TGTGCCAGCAGTTACGGCCTGCGCACAGATACGCAGTATTTT.

The genes are TRBV13 and TRBJ2-7, with 8 positions matching TRBD2. The CDR3 length is 14 residues. Germline V gene data show CDR1 as PRHDT and CDR2 as FYEKMQ (reference sequence). J lost 2 bases, V lost 4 bases, and 4 bases had no gene match. The CDR3 here is CASSSGGAAYEQYF. CDR3 coding DNA: TGTGCCAGCAGCTCGGGGGGGGCAGCCTACGAGCAGTACTTC.

This chain joins TRBV6-1 and TRBJ1-5, with 9 bases lining up with TRBD1. Germline assignment: CDR1 MNHNS and CDR2 SASEGT. After removal of 7 bases from V and 2 bases from J, the junction contained 3 bases not matched to a gene. The CDR3 has 14 amino acids. CDR3 sequence (DNA): TGTGCCAGCAACAGGGGGCTAGGCAATCAGCCCCAGCATTTT. Translating it yields CASNRGLGNQPQHF.

V is TRBV7-9 and J is TRBJ1-5; D is undetermined. The CDR3 is 13 amino acids. V dropped 5 bases and J dropped 15 bases, with 20 bases sitting between them. In germline, CDR1 is SEHNR, CDR2 FQNEAQ (reference sequence). For the CDR3, the DNA is TGTGCCAGCAGCCCGGCATTGTTTCCGGTTCTGCATTTT. Residues: CASSPALFPVLHF.

This chain joins TRBV4-1 and TRBJ2-2; D may be TRBD1 (6 bases). V was shortened by 7 bases and J by 4 bases, with 13 bases between the two germline ends. CDR3 length: 14 residues. Germline V lookup: CDR1 MGHRA, CDR2 YSYEKL. The CDR3 DNA sequence: TGCGCCAGCACCCTAGGACAGAGCACCGGGGAGCTGTTTTTT. Its protein product is CASTLGQSTGELFF.

The rearrangement links TRBV30 to TRBJ2-1; 8 bases match TRBD1. This CDR3 contains 14 residues. Trimming at V came to 7 bases and at J to 2 bases, leaving 7 bases not matched to a gene. CDR1 and CDR2 (germline): GTSNPN, SVGIG (reference sequence). In DNA, the CDR3 is TGTGCCTCGTCACAGGGGGTCCCCTACAATGAGCAGTTCTTC. This translates into CASSQGVPYNEQFF.

The rearrangement uses TRBV7-9 and TRBJ1-1, with 7 bases fitting TRBD1. Germline V gives CDR1 SEHNR, CDR2 FQNEAQ (reference sequence). Unmatched junction bases numbered 4, after V lost 5 bases and J lost 1 base. This CDR3 is built from 14 residues. Here the CDR3 DNA reads TGTGCCAGCAGCCCGAGGACAGGGAACACTGAAGCTTTCTTT. Protein: CASSPRTGNTEAFF.

The V gene is TRBV2, the J gene TRBJ2-3; either TRBD1 or TRBD2 may fit D (6 bases each). This CDR3 comprises 13 residues. Germline values: CDR1 SNHLY, CDR2 FYNNEI. The ends were cut back, 1 base at V and 11 bases at J, with 13 bases in the middle. The CDR3 region is CASSEEGGNVQYF. CDR3 coding DNA: TGTGCCAGCAGTGAAGAAGGGGGGAACGTGCAGTATTTT.